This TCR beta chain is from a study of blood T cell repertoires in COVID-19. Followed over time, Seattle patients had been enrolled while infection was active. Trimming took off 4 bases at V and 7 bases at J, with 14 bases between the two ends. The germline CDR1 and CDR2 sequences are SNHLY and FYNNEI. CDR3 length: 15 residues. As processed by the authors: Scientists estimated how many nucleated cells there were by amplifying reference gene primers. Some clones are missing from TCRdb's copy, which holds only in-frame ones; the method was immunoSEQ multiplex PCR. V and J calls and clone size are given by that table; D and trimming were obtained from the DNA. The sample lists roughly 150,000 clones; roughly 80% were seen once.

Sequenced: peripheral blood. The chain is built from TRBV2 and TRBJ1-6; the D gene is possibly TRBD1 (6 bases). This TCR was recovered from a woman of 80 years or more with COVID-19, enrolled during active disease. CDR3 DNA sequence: TGTGCCAGCAGTGGGGGGCAGTTTCCGAATTCACCCCTCCACTTT. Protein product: CASSGGQFPNSPLHF.